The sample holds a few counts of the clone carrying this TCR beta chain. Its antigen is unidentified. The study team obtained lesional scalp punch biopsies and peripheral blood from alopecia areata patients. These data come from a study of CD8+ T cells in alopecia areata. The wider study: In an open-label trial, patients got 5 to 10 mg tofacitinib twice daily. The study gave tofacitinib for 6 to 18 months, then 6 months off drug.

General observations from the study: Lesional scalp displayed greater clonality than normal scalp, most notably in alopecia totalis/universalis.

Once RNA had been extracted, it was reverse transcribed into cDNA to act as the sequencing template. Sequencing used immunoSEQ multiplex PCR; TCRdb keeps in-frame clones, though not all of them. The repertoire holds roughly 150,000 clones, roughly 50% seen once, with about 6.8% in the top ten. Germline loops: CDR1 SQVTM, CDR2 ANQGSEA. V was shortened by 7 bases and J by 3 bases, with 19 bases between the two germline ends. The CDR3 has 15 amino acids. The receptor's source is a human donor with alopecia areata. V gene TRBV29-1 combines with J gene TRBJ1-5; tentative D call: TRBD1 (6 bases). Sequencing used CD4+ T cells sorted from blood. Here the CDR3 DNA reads TGCAGCGCCGCAGGGGTTGGGGATTCCAATCAGCCCCAGCATTTT. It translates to CSAAGVGDSNQPQHF. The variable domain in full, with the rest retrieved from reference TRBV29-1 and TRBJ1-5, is SAVISQKPSRDICQRGTSLTIQCQVDSQVTMMFWYRQQPGQSLTLIATANQGSEATYESGFVIDKFPISRPNLTFSTLTVSNMSPEDSSIYLCSAAGVGDSNQPQHFGDGTRLSIL.